A single TCR beta chain is shown here with its context. In the source study's methods: Researchers report that nucleated cell counts were estimated from reference gene primer amplification. Clones were read by immunoSEQ multiplex PCR, and TCRdb kept only the in-frame ones, dropping some. V, J and clone size are those of that table, while D and trimming were read from the DNA. The data contain around 140,000 clones, around 89% of them singletons. The source of the sample is a study of blood T cell repertoires in COVID-19. In the study overall: Collection of acute and convalescent COVID-19 samples took place in the United States, Italy and Spain.

Germline-derived CDR1 and CDR2 are SGHRS and YFSETQ. V shed 3 bases and J 7 bases; nucleotides not matched to a gene: 5. The CDR3 is 14 amino acids. The V call is TRBV5-1, the J call TRBJ1-4; TRBD1 aligns across 8 bases. Specimen: peripheral blood. The TCR comes from a man aged 60-69 years with active or convalescent COVID-19. DNA of the CDR3: TGCGCCAGCAGCTGGGACAGGAGGGGTGAAAAACTGTTTTTT. This encodes CASSWDRRGEKLFF.